A selection of T cell receptor beta chains follows, all from one sample in a study of cytomegalovirus exposure and HLA in healthy donors. Libraries were prepared by immunoSEQ multiplex PCR; TCRdb keeps only in-frame clonotypes and omits some of them. The sample has approximately 150,000 clones; about 80% are singletons. Input material: PBMCs. These receptors were obtained from a young man in good health and CMV-seropositive. Each CDR3 is given with its conserved first and last residue. Only some rows state a clone size, as once, few, many or a class for expanded clones.

size	V	J	CDR3
.	TRBV7-9	TRBJ1-5	CASSSEAQPQHF
.	TRBV6-1	TRBJ2-7	CASSEGPGVSYEQYF
.	TRBV7-2	.	CASSFGTSFYEQYF
.	TRBV11-2	TRBJ2-7	CASSLELGDTYEQYF
.	TRBV9	TRBJ2-2	CASSVTGLLTGELFF
.	TRBV5-5	TRBJ2-3	CASSLIGDTQYF
.	TRBV29-1	TRBJ2-2	CSAGGGELFF
.	TRBV10-3	TRBJ1-2	CAISESGQGYGYTF
.	TRBV5-4	TRBJ2-3	CASSRKGTSADTQYF
.	TRBV5-6	TRBJ2-1	CASSLLAGVPNEQFF
few	TRBV20-1	TRBJ2-1	CSAKLGGVQFF
.	TRBV6-5	TRBJ1-1	CASSYGRNTEAFF
.	TRBV7-9	TRBJ2-1	CASKLVGGDEQFF
.	TRBV15	TRBJ2-3	CATSHRQGLGTSIDTQYF
.	TRBV6-5	TRBJ2-7	CASSYSQGTYEQYF
.	TRBV14	TRBJ1-3	CASSQDTTGSGNTIYF
.	TRBV12-5	TRBJ1-6	CASGLTSSSYNSPLHF
.	TRBV5-4	TRBJ1-1	CASSETGGGNTEAFF
.	TRBV18	TRBJ1-1	CASSPIGGTEAFF
.	TRBV5-1	TRBJ2-2	CASSSETGWNTGELFF
once	TRBV10-2	TRBJ1-1	CASSRQLMNTEAFF
.	TRBV4-3	TRBJ1-3	CASSRWSRDTIYF
.	TRBV6-5	TRBJ1-1	CASSQPQGRNTEAFF
.	TRBV19	TRBJ1-1	CASRQGMNTEAFF
few	TRBV7-9	TRBJ1-1	CASSLGGLTEAFF
.	TRBV28	TRBJ1-4	CASSPPDRLKLFF
once	TRBV7-6	TRBJ2-5	CASSLVGGSSVETQYF
.	TRBV10-3	TRBJ1-1	CAISEAGEYYYTEAFF
.	TRBV27	TRBJ1-3	CASSLTGAGNTIYF
.	TRBV13	TRBJ1-4	CASSSRLVGTGASGNEKLFF
.	TRBV12-5	TRBJ1-5	CASGLVLGRPEGNQPQHF
.	TRBV7-9	TRBJ1-5	CASSLFQGEDQPQHF
.	TRBV30	TRBJ1-1	CAWSDPPGREGLKAFF
once	TRBV7-9	TRBJ2-3	CASSPYGDTQYF
.	TRBV19	TRBJ1-3	CASSEDRRGNTIYF
.	TRBV11-2	TRBJ1-1	CASSLGMAGAEAFF
.	TRBV19	TRBJ1-2	CASSTVGQYGYTF
.	TRBV7-2	TRBJ2-1	CASSLGTSGYNEQFF
.	TRBV6-1	TRBJ2-7	CAVRERDRVPLEQYF
.	TRBV27	TRBJ2-2	CATRRGFGELFF
.	TRBV6-6	TRBJ2-7	CASSGSVYEQYF
.	TRBV5-1	TRBJ2-7	CASSLVGRTYEQYF
.	TRBV7-2	TRBJ1-2	CASSRDRGPGYTF
.	TRBV27	TRBJ1-1	CASSSHTGPAEAFF
.	TRBV9	TRBJ2-2	CASSVPAREPNTGELFF
.	TRBV20-1	TRBJ2-7	CSALSSYEQYF
.	TRBV9	TRBJ1-1	CASSVGMGGNTEAFF
.	TRBV18	TRBJ1-5	CASSPRSIGQKDQPQHF
.	TRBV6-1	TRBJ1-2	CASRPTGAYGYTF
few	TRBV5-4	TRBJ2-2	CASSPSPGELFF
once	TRBV5-1	TRBJ2-1	CASQLGLALNEQFF
.	TRBV29-1	TRBJ2-1	CSVPGLASYNEQFF
.	TRBV7-2	TRBJ1-1	CASSLGFGLNTEAFF
.	TRBV19	TRBJ2-7	CASSIGTAYEQYF